The next 3 T cell receptor beta chains were all read from a single sample in a study of CD8+ T cells in alopecia areata. After isolation, RNA underwent reverse transcription to generate cDNA as the sequencing template. Profiled with immunoSEQ multiplex PCR; TCRdb holds only in-frame clones, not every one. The data show a few hundred thousand clones, roughly two thirds seen once. The sample consisted of CD4+ T cells sorted from blood, taken at week 0. Receptors originate from a human donor with alopecia areata.

About this clone itself: Distinct nucleotide sequences in the sample also encode this CDR3. The chain couples TRBV29-1 to TRBJ2-3, with D perhaps matching TRBD2 (6 bases). The CDR3 is 11 residues long. Trimming left V 4 bases short and J 6 bases short, with 8 bases between. Germline V gene sequence: CDR1 SQVTM, CDR2 ANQGSEA. The CDR3 protein is CSVGRGDTQYF. The CDR3 DNA is TGCAGCGTTGGACGGGGGGATACGCAGTATTTT.

This clone has a handful of counts. The V call is TRBV29-1, the J call TRBJ1-5, with D unresolved. The CDR3 has 13 amino acids. In germline, CDR1 is SQVTM, CDR2 ANQGSEA. V lost 4 bases and J lost 0, with 7 bases in between. The CDR3 here is CSVGEDSNQPQHF. CDR3 nucleotides: TGCAGCGTTGGAGAGGATAGCAATCAGCCCCAGCATTTT.

The J gene is TRBJ2-2, the V gene TRBV18; 8 bases match TRBD1. J was trimmed by 0 bases and V by 6 bases; bases with no gene match: 3. CDR3 size: 15 residues. The germline gives CDR1 KGHSH, CDR2 LQKENI. The CDR3 here is CASSPGQANTGELFF. The CDR3 coding sequence is TGTGCCAGCTCCCCGGGACAGGCGAACACCGGGGAGCTGTTTTTT.